The rows below give T cell receptor beta chains drawn from one sample of a study of blood T cells in healthy people across ages. TCRdb called the 5' RACE reads again in MiXCR, with one record for every CDR3 protein. The sample lists roughly 1,300,000 distinct CDR3 sequences; roughly 59% were seen once. Sample: blood. These receptors all come from a man aged 18 to 29 in good health. CDR3s include the opening cysteine and the closing phenylalanine or tryptophan. The order of the fields is clone size, D gene, V gene, J gene, CDR3 protein, CDR3 DNA. A D gene is named only where the DNA matches it firmly. The size field is filled for only some rows; it gives once, few, many or a size class.

NA	TRBD2	TRBV27	TRBJ2-7	CASSSLAAHYEQYF	TGTGCCAGCAGTTCACTAGCGGCCCACTACGAGCAGTACTTC
NA	NA	TRBV10-3	TRBJ1-1	CAISESDPHGAFF	TGTGCCATCAGTGAGTCGGACCCCCATGGAGCTTTCTTT
NA	NA	TRBV30	TRBJ2-7	CAWSREVSYEQYF	TGTGCCTGGAGTAGGGAGGTCTCCTACGAGCAGTACTTC
few	NA	TRBV20-1	TRBJ2-1	CSASPGGHVEQFF	TGCAGTGCTAGTCCCGGGGGGCATGTTGAGCAGTTCTTC
NA	NA	TRBV6-5	TRBJ1-2	CASSYSGLRAGYTF	TGTGCCAGCAGTTACTCGGGACTTAGGGCTGGCTACACCTTC
NA	NA	TRBV6-5	TRBJ2-1	CASSRLGGAYNEQFF	TGTGCCAGCAGTCGTTTGGGGGGGGCGTACAATGAGCAGTTCTTC
NA	NA	TRBV7-2	TRBJ2-5	CASSIRQEQETQYF	TGTGCCAGCAGCATACGACAGGAGCAAGAGACCCAGTACTTC
NA	NA	TRBV4-1	TRBJ1-1	CASSHPGQLTEAFF	TGCGCCAGCAGCCACCCTGGACAGCTCACTGAAGCTTTCTTT
NA	NA	TRBV4-2	TRBJ2-7	CASSQDGQTDEQYF	TGTGCCAGCAGCCAAGATGGCCAGACGGACGAGCAGTACTTC
NA	NA	TRBV6-4	TRBJ1-1	CASRKAGENTEAFF	TGTGCCAGCAGAAAGGCAGGGGAGAACACTGAAGCTTTCTTT
NA	TRBD1	TRBV2	TRBJ1-2	CASAHGTGRRGYTF	TGTGCCAGCGCACACGGGACAGGGCGGAGGGGCTACACCTTC
NA	TRBD1	TRBV20-1	TRBJ1-1	CSAPTGQNTEAFF	TGCAGTGCTCCGACAGGGCAGAACACTGAAGCTTTCTTT
NA	TRBD2	TRBV5-1	TRBJ2-1	CASSSSGSRYNEQFF	TGCGCCAGCAGCTCTAGCGGGAGCAGGTACAATGAGCAGTTCTTC
NA	NA	TRBV29-1	TRBJ2-1	CSVERGSTYNEQFF	TGCAGCGTTGAAAGAGGGAGCACCTACAATGAGCAGTTCTTC
NA	NA	TRBV12-3/TRBV12-4	TRBJ2-3	CASVSLPSTDTQYF	TGTGCCAGCGTGTCTCTCCCTAGCACAGATACGCAGTATTTT
NA	NA	TRBV3-1	TRBJ1-2	CASSRGEMRRGYTF	TGTGCCAGCAGCCGGGGAGAGATGAGGAGGGGCTACACCTTC
few	NA	TRBV4-1	TRBJ2-7	CASSQDWSTYEQYF	TGCGCCAGCAGCCAAGACTGGTCGACCTACGAGCAGTACTTC
NA	TRBD1	TRBV4-3	TRBJ1-2	CASSLPSKGGVFTF	TGCGCCAGCAGCCTACCGAGTAAAGGGGGCGTTTTCACCTTC
NA	TRBD1	TRBV6-6	TRBJ1-4	CASSQPGQGEKLFF	TGTGCCAGCAGCCAACCGGGACAGGGGGAAAAACTGTTTTTT
NA	TRBD2	TRBV15	TRBJ2-3	CATSTASGNTDTQYF	TGTGCCACCAGCACCGCTAGCGGAAACACAGATACGCAGTATTTT
NA	NA	TRBV3-1	TRBJ2-3	CASSQGRTSDTQYF	TGTGCCAGCAGCCAAGGCCGGACCTCAGATACGCAGTATTTT
NA	TRBD2	TRBV20-1	TRBJ2-7	CSAAGASGSPYEQYF	TGCAGTGCTGCAGGCGCTAGCGGGAGCCCCTACGAGCAGTACTTC
few	TRBD2	TRBV6-2/TRBV6-3	TRBJ2-3	CASSYLAARGTDTQYF	TGTGCCAGCAGTTACCTAGCGGCCCGTGGTACAGATACGCAGTATTTT
NA	NA	TRBV29-1	TRBJ2-5	CSVGEPGLRSF	TGCAGCGTTGGGGAGCCGGGACTTAGGTCCTTC
NA	NA	TRBV20-1	TRBJ2-5	CSASIGGGETQYF	TGCAGTGCTAGTATCGGGGGCGGGGAGACCCAGTACTTC
NA	NA	TRBV4-3	TRBJ2-5	CASSQEADSIFQETQYF	TGCGCCAGCAGCCAAGAAGCCGACTCAATATTCCAAGAGACCCAGTACTTC
NA	TRBD2	TRBV20-1	TRBJ2-7	CSARDPRDYSYEQYF	TGCAGTGCTAGAGATCCCCGGGACTACTCCTACGAGCAGTACTTC
once	NA	TRBV7-6	TRBJ2-5	CASSTTAGRVSETQYF	TGTGCCAGCAGCACAACGGCGGGCAGGGTCTCAGAGACCCAGTACTTC
NA	TRBD1	TRBV29-1	TRBJ1-1	CSGWGQDYYMNTEAFF	TGCAGCGGTTGGGGACAGGACTACTACATGAACACTGAAGCTTTCTTT
NA	NA	TRBV4-2	TRBJ2-1	CASSQAGVVADEQFF	TGTGCCAGCAGCCAAGCGGGAGTCGTGGCAGATGAGCAGTTCTTC
NA	TRBD1	TRBV12-3/TRBV12-4	TRBJ2-7	CASSPIGTGGINSYEQYF	TGTGCCAGCAGTCCCATCGGGACAGGGGGGATTAATTCCTACGAGCAGTACTTC
NA	TRBD1	TRBV25-1	TRBJ2-2	CASTGTGYTGELFF	TGTGCCAGTACCGGGACAGGGTACACCGGGGAGCTGTTTTTT
few	NA	TRBV4-3	TRBJ2-5	CASSQLGPEKETQYF	TGCGCCAGCAGCCAACTTGGACCGGAAAAAGAGACCCAGTACTTC
few	NA	TRBV3-1	TRBJ2-6	CASRLGSGANVLTF	TGTGCCAGCCGGCTGGGCTCTGGGGCCAACGTCCTGACTTTC
NA	NA	TRBV6-2/TRBV6-3	TRBJ2-7	CASSYSTWAIPYNEQYF	TGTGCCAGCAGTTACTCGACCTGGGCCATTCCCTACAATGAGCAGTACTTC
NA	TRBD1	TRBV29-1	TRBJ2-7	CSAQDRGLGEQYF	TGCAGCGCCCAGGACAGGGGGTTAGGCGAGCAGTACTTC
few	NA	TRBV6-5	TRBJ2-5	CASSYSPADQETQYF	TGTGCCAGCAGTTACTCTCCAGCGGACCAAGAGACCCAGTACTTC
few	TRBD1	TRBV12-3/TRBV12-4	TRBJ1-2	CASIGTGDYGYTF	TGTGCCAGCATTGGGACAGGGGACTATGGCTACACCTTC
NA	NA	TRBV6-2/TRBV6-3	TRBJ2-3	CASRRQSSTDTQYF	TGTGCCAGCAGGAGACAGTCTAGCACAGATACGCAGTATTTT
NA	NA	TRBV20-1	TRBJ2-2	CSATPAMGGGELFF	TGCAGTGCGACCCCAGCGATGGGAGGCGGGGAGCTGTTTTTT
NA	NA	TRBV28	TRBJ2-5	CASSSVPGTQYF	TGTGCCAGCAGTTCCGTTCCGGGGACCCAGTACTTC
NA	TRBD2	TRBV15	TRBJ2-5	CATREMAGGPSNEQYF	TGTGCCACCAGGGAAATGGCGGGAGGGCCGTCCAATGAGCAGTACTTC
NA	NA	TRBV6-2/TRBV6-3	TRBJ2-7	CASSYAARNYEQYF	TGTGCCAGCAGTTACGCGGCGCGTAACTACGAGCAGTACTTC